This TCR beta chain originates from a study of memory CD4+ T cells and cytomegalovirus serostatus. Repertoires were generated with immunoSEQ multiplex PCR, while TCRdb's copy carries only in-frame clones and drops some. Of about 39,000 clones in the sample, around three quarters are singletons; the top ten hold 0.75% to 0.9%. As regards this clone: Its specificity is unknown.

Single viable CD3+CD4+CD8-CD45RO+ cells were sorted as the memory CD4+ T cells. The CDR3 spans 15 residues. Germline loops: CDR1 SNHLY, CDR2 FYNNEI. The V and J ends lost 9 bases and 0 bases respectively, with 17 bases between them. General study points: A US-trained random forest predicted CMV serostatus with median AUC about 0.92.

The sequenced sample was memory CD4+ T cells from blood. The chain links TRBV2 to TRBJ1-2, with no clear D. This TCR came from an adult in good health and CMV-seronegative. CDR3 nucleotide sequence: TGTGCCAGTACAACCGGGCGGGAAACTAACTATGGCTACACCTTC. Protein: CASTTGRETNYGYTF. Using reference TRBV2 and TRBJ1-2 for the parts outside the CDR3, the full variable domain is EPEVTQTPSHQVTQMGQEVILRCVPISNHLYFYWYRQILGQKVEFLVSFYNNEISEKSEIFDDQFSVERPDGSNFTLKIRSTKLEDSAMYFCASTTGRETNYGYTFGSGTRLTVV.